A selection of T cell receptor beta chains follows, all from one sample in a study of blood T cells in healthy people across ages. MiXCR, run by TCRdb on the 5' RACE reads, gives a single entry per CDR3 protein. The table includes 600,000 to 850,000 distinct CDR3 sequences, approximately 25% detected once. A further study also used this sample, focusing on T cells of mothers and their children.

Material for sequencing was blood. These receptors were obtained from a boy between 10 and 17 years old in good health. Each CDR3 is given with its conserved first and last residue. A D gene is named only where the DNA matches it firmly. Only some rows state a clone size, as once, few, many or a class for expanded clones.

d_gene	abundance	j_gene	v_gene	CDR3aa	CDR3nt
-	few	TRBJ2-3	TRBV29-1	CSYGSGADTQYF	TGCAGCTACGGGAGCGGTGCGGATACGCAGTATTTT
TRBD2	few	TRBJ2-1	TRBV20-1	CSAVPGLGVNEQFF	TGCAGTGCCGTACCGGGACTAGGGGTTAATGAGCAGTTCTTC
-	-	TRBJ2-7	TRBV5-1	CASSLGSETYEQYF	TGCGCCAGCAGCTTGGGGTCCGAGACCTACGAGCAGTACTTC
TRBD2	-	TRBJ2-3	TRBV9	CASSQAGVTTDTQYF	TGTGCCAGCAGCCAAGCGGGAGTTACTACAGATACGCAGTATTTT
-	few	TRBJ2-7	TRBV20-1	CSAYPVTGSYEQYF	TGCAGTGCTTACCCGGTAACAGGGTCCTACGAGCAGTACTTC
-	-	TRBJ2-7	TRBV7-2	CASSFSGTYDYEQYF	TGTGCCAGCAGCTTCAGCGGGACATATGACTACGAGCAGTACTTC
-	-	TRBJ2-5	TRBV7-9	CASSLVQGKGETQYF	TGTGCCAGCAGCTTAGTTCAGGGCAAGGGTGAGACCCAGTACTTC
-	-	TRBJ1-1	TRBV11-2	CASTLGTEAFF	TGTGCCAGCACCTTGGGGACAGAAGCTTTCTTT
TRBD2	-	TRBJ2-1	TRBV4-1	CASSQGPGLAGGKRNEQFF	TGCGCCAGCAGCCAAGGACCGGGACTAGCGGGAGGGAAGAGGAATGAGCAGTTCTTC
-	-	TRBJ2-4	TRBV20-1	CSAREGELSAKNIQYF	TGCAGTGCTAGAGAGGGGGAACTATCCGCCAAAAACATTCAGTACTTC
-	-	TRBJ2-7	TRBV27	CASAFSGSFSYEQYF	TGTGCCAGCGCCTTTTCGGGGTCTTTCTCCTACGAGCAGTACTTC
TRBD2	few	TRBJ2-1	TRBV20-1	CSALSGGGYNEQFF	TGCAGTGCCCTAAGCGGGGGAGGATACAATGAGCAGTTCTTC
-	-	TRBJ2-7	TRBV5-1	CASSFEGGDAYEQYF	TGCGCCAGCAGCTTCGAAGGAGGGGATGCCTACGAGCAGTACTTC
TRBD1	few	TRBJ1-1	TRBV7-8	CASSFNGQGTLGTEAFF	TGTGCCAGCAGCTTTAACGGACAGGGGACCTTGGGCACTGAAGCTTTCTTT
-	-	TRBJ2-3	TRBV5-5	CASSLGTPSTDTQYF	TGTGCCAGCAGCTTGGGCACACCTAGCACAGATACGCAGTATTTT
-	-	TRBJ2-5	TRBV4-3	CASSHAGQETQYF	TGCGCCAGCAGCCACGCAGGGCAAGAGACCCAGTACTTC
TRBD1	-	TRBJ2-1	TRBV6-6	CASRTRWDSDLDNEQFF	TGTGCCAGCAGAACCCGTTGGGACAGCGACTTAGACAATGAGCAGTTCTTC
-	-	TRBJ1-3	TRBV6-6	CASSYQSATSGNTIYF	TGTGCCAGCAGTTATCAATCAGCCACCTCTGGAAACACCATATATTTT
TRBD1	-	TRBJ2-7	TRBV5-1	CASSLYRGAYEQYF	TGCGCCAGCAGCTTGTACAGGGGGGCCTACGAGCAGTACTTC
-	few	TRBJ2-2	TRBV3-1	CASSQSRSGELFF	TGTGCCAGCAGCCAATCCCGCTCGGGGGAGCTGTTTTTT